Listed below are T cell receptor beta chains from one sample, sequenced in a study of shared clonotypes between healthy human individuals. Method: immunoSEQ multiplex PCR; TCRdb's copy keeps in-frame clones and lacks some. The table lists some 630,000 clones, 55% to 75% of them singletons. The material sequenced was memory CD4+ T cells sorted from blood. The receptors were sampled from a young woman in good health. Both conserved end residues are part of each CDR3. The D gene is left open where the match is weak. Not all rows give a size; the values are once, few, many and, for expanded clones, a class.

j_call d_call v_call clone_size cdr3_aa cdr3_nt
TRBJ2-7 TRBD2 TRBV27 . CASKGLAGVLGYEQYF TGTGCCAGCAAGGGACTAGCGGGAGTACTGGGCTACGAGCAGTACTTC
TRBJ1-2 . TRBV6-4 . CASSDSPAANYGYTF TGTGCCAGCAGTGACTCTCCCGCAGCTAACTATGGCTACACCTTC
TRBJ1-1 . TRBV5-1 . CASSDPGHLNTEAFF TGCGCCAGCAGCGATCCGGGACACTTGAACACTGAAGCTTTCTTT
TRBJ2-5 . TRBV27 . CASRLAWEETQYF TGTGCCAGCAGGCTAGCGTGGGAAGAGACCCAGTACTTC
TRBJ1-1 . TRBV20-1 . CSASKDEAFF TGCAGTGCTAGTAAGGATGAAGCTTTCTTT
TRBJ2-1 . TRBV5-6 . CASSLVGGNEQFF TGTGCCAGCAGCTTGGTCGGGGGCAATGAGCAGTTCTTC
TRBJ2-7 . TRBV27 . CASSRQGGAYEQYF TGTGCCAGCAGTCGGCAGGGTGGGGCCTACGAGCAGTACTTC
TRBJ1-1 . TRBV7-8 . CASSSRGGRLDTEAFF TGTGCCAGCAGCTCCAGGGGAGGGCGATTGGACACTGAAGCTTTCTTT
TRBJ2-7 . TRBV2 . CASSAGGYEQYF TGTGCCAGCAGTGCCGGCGGCTACGAGCAGTACTTC
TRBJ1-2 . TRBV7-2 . CASSPTPGRGTNYGYTF TGTGCCAGCAGCCCGACCCCCGGGAGGGGCACTAACTATGGCTACACCTTC
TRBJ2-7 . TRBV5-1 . CASSLGTEGIEQYF TGCGCCAGCAGCTTGGGGACAGAGGGCATCGAGCAGTACTTC
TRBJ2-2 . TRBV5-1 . CASSLVATIKNTGELFF TGCGCCAGCAGCTTGGTCGCGACAATTAAGAACACCGGGGAGCTGTTTTTT
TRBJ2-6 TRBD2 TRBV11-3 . CASSSLGTRETGANVLTF TGTGCCAGCAGCTCGTTGGGGACTAGGGAAACTGGGGCCAACGTCCTGACTTTC
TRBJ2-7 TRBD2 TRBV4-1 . CASSQEQLAAYEQYF TGCGCCAGCAGCCAAGAGCAACTAGCGGCCTACGAGCAGTACTTC
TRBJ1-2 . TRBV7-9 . CASSLYHDRTGGYTF TGTGCCAGCAGCCTTTATCACGACAGGACGGGCGGCTACACCTTC
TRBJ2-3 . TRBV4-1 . CASSQELPTDTQYF TGCGCCAGCAGCCAAGAGTTGCCCACAGATACGCAGTATTTT
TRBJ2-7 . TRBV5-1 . CASSSGLASAAYEQYF TGCGCCAGCAGCTCGGGTCTTGCGTCAGCGGCCTACGAGCAGTACTTC
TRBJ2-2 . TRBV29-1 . CSVRTTGELFF TGCAGCGTCCGGACGACCGGGGAGCTGTTTTTT
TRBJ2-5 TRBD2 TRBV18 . CASSPLAGGQETQYF TGTGCCAGCTCACCTCTAGCGGGAGGACAAGAGACCCAGTACTTC
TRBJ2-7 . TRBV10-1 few CASSESSTYEQYF TGCGCCAGCAGTGAGTCCTCAACCTACGAGCAGTACTTC
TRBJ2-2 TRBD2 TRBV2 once CASTRGGLAGVVGELFF TGTGCCAGCACCCGTGGAGGACTAGCGGGAGTTGTAGGGGAGCTGTTTTTT
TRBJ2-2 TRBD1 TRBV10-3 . CAIRGQMNTGELFF TGTGCCATCAGGGGACAGATGAACACCGGGGAGCTGTTTTTT
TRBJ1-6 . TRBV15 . CATSRVRTGASSYNSPLHF TGTGCCACCAGCAGAGTTAGGACGGGGGCGAGCTCCTATAATTCACCCCTCCACTTT